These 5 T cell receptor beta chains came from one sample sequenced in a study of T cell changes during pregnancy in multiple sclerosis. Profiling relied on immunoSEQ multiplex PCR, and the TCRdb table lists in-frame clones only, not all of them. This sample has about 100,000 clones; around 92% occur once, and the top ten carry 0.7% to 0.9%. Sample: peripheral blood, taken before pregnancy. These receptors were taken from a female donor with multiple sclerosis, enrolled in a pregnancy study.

This CDR3 is CASSPIASGNTGELFF. DNA for the CDR3: TGTGCCAGCAGCCCGATTGCTAGCGGGAACACCGGGGAGCTGTTTTTT. The rearrangement links TRBV7-8 to TRBJ2-2, with 7 positions matching TRBD2. Germline CDR1 is SGHVS and CDR2 is FQNEAQ. V dropped 5 bases and J dropped 1; count of bases not matched to a gene: 7. This CDR3 spans 16 amino acids.

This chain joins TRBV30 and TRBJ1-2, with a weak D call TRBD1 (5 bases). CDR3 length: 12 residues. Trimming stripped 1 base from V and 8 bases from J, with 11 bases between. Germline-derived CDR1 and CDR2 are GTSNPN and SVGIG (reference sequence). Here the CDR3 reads CAWSEGLSGYTF. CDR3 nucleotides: TGTGCCTGGAGTGAGGGACTCAGCGGCTACACCTTC.

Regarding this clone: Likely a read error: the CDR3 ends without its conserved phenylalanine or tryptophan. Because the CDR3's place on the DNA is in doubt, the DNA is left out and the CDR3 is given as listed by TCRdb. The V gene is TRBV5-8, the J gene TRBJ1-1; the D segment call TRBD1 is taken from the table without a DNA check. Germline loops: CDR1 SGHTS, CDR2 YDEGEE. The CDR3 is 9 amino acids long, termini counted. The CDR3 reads CASSPLQVI.

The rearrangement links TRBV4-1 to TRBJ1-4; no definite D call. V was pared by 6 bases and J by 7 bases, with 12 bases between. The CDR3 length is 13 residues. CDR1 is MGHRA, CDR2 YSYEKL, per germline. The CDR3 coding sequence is TGCGCCAGCAGTTTCTTTGGCGGTGAAAAACTGTTTTTT. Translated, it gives CASSFFGGEKLFF.

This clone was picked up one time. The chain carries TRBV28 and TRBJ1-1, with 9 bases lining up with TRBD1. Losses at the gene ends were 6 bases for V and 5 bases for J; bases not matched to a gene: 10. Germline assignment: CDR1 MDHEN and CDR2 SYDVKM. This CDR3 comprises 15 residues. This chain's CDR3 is CASSSGTGRRTEAFF. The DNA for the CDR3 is TGTGCCAGCAGCTCAGGGACAGGGAGGAGGACTGAAGCTTTCTTT. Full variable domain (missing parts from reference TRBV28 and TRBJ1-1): DVKVTQSSRYLVKRTGEKVFLECVQDMDHENMFWYRQDPGLGLRLIYFSYDVKMKEKGDIPEGYSVSREKKERFSLILESASTNQTSMYLCASSSGTGRRTEAFFGQGTRLTVV.